Following are 25 T cell receptor beta chains from one sample sequenced in a study of early T cells in non-severe SARS-CoV-2 infection (dated by TCRdb to the early 2020s). The library was produced with 5' RACE. Instrument on record: NextSeq 500. TCRdb applied fastp at Q25 and MiXCR to the public reads, then kept only in-frame beta chains. Rows are combined by CDR3 protein, so each entry shows the most common genes and DNA. For this sample the table gives tens of thousands of distinct CDR3 sequences, of which roughly 13% were detected only once. About 1.3% of the sample lies in the top ten. The source material was whole blood, sampled at baseline. These receptors all stem from an adult who was a healthcare worker with PCR-confirmed SARS-CoV-2 infection or an uninfected control (not recorded which).

A few counts support this clonotype. The rearrangement links TRBV6-2 or TRBV6-3 to TRBJ1-1; TRBD1 matches at 9 bases. Trimming at V came to 2 bases and at J to 5 bases, leaving 6 bases not matched to a gene. The CDR3 totals 15 residues. Germline CDR1 is MNHEY and CDR2 is SVGEGT. The chain's CDR3 is CASSYGQGRGTEAFF. Written as DNA, the CDR3 is TGTGCCAGCAGTTACGGACAGGGGAGGGGAACTGAAGCTTTCTTT.

The chain employs TRBV6-4 and TRBJ2-3; D perhaps matches TRBD2 (6 bases). V lost 5 bases and J lost 1, with 13 bases in between. The germline gives CDR1 MRHNA, CDR2 SNTAGT. CDR3 length equals 15 residues. The CDR3 region has the DNA TGTGCCAGCAGTTTCTCTGGAGGGGGCACAGATACGCAGTATTTT. Residues: CASSFSGGGTDTQYF.

This clonotype was recorded only once. The rearrangement uses TRBV6-6 and TRBJ1-5; tentative D call: TRBD1 (6 bases). CDR1 MNHNY and CDR2 SVGAGI come from the germline V gene (reference sequence). V was cut by 5 bases and J by 6 bases, with 14 bases left in between. The CDR3 is 14 residues long. Written as DNA, the CDR3 is TGTGCCAGCAGTCCACCAGGGGTCTTTCAGCCCCAGCATTTT. It translates to CASSPPGVFQPQHF.

This chain connects TRBV3-1 to TRBJ2-3, with D unclear. Per the germline V gene, CDR1 is LGHDT and CDR2 is YNNKEL (reference sequence). The CDR3 covers 12 residues. V was cut by 0 bases and J by 4 bases, with 2 bases left in between. In DNA, the CDR3 is TGTGCCAGCAGCCAAGAGGCAGATACGCAGTATTTT. Translated, it gives CASSQEADTQYF.

This clonotype has just a few counts. The gene calls are TRBV14 and TRBJ1-3; D gene uncertain. Germline values: CDR1 SGHDN, CDR2 FVKESK. The CDR3 has 17 amino acids. V lost 1 base, J lost 7 bases, and 20 bases lay in between. The CDR3 nucleotides read TGTGCCAGCAGCCAAGGGGCGAGCGGATACCCCTGGAACACCATATATTTT. As protein: CASSQGASGYPWNTIYF.

The chain links TRBV28 to TRBJ2-7; D is perhaps TRBD1 (6 bases). Germline assignment: CDR1 MDHEN and CDR2 SYDVKM. The CDR3 runs 14 residues. V was clipped by 6 bases and J by 3 bases, with 15 bases between them. The CDR3: CASRPARGVYEQYF. DNA for the CDR3: TGTGCCAGCAGACCAGCCAGGGGTGTCTACGAGCAGTACTTC.

This clonotype was counted at least ten times. Germline and junction disagree at one end, which may indicate a read error. The chain carries TRBV10-2 and TRBJ1-1; D is possibly TRBD1 (5 bases). The germline CDR1 and CDR2 sequences are WSHSY and SAAADI. The CDR3 length is 14 residues. In nucleotides, the CDR3 is TGCGCCAGCACTGAGTTTAGGGGCGACACTGAAGCTTTCTTT. Encoded protein: CASTEFRGDTEAFF.

This clonotype was recorded at least ten times. The chain has TRBV12-3 or TRBV12-4 and TRBJ1-6, with D perhaps matching TRBD1 (5 bases). The CDR3 is 14 residues long. Trimming cost V 2 bases and J 8 bases, with 10 bases left between them. The chain's CDR3 is CASSLPGWDSPLHF. The CDR3 DNA follows: TGTGCCAGCAGTTTACCAGGGTGGGATTCACCCCTCCACTTT.

The chain recombines TRBV20-1 with TRBJ1-1; unclear D gene. V was shortened by 1 base and J by 1 base, with 10 bases between the two germline ends. Germline-derived CDR1 and CDR2 are DFQATT and SNEGSKA (reference sequence). This CDR3 is built from 14 residues. The CDR3 protein is CSARVSGRNTEAFF. CDR3 bases: TGCAGTGCTAGAGTATCTGGGCGGAACACTGAAGCTTTCTTT.

The sample holds a few counts of this clonotype. This sequence joins TRBV28 and TRBJ2-1; TRBD2 aligns across 9 bases. The CDR3 extends over 16 amino acids. The germline CDR1 and CDR2 sequences are MDHEN and SYDVKM. Germline trimming cut 2 bases from V and 7 bases from J; bases unmatched to any gene: 9. The CDR3 nucleotides are TGTGCCAGCAGTTTAAGTGTTAGCGGGAGTAGAAATGAGCAGTTCTTC. This gives the protein CASSLSVSGSRNEQFF.

The rearrangement uses TRBV27 and TRBJ1-5; D not resolved. Germline V lookup: CDR1 MNHEY, CDR2 SMNVEV (reference sequence). V was trimmed by 2 bases and J by 3 bases, leaving 5 bases between them. CDR3 size: 13 residues. The CDR3: CASSLGFNQPQHF. The CDR3 DNA reads TGTGCCAGCAGTTTAGGCTTCAATCAGCCCCAGCATTTT.

In its sample, this clonotype was seen many times. The rearrangement uses TRBV28 and TRBJ2-5; no reliable D call. The V and J ends lost 6 bases and 1 base respectively, with 6 bases between them. Germline CDR1 is MDHEN and CDR2 is SYDVKM. The CDR3 contains 12 residues. CDR3 region: CASSLVQETQYF. The DNA for the CDR3 is TGTGCCAGCAGCTTAGTCCAAGAGACCCAGTACTTC.

The rearrangement links TRBV11-2 to TRBJ2-7; no clear D. The germline CDR1 and CDR2 sequences are SGHAT and FQNNGV. Trimming took off 5 bases at V and 2 bases at J, with 10 bases between the two ends. CDR3 length: 13 amino acids. The CDR3 sequence: CASSDVRPYEQYF. In nucleotides, the CDR3 is TGTGCCAGCAGCGACGTCAGGCCCTACGAGCAGTACTTC.

This chain uses TRBV6-1 with TRBJ1-4; tentatively, D is TRBD1 (5 bases). V was trimmed by 3 bases and J by 6 bases, leaving 8 bases between them. This CDR3 spans 13 amino acids. The germline V gene encodes CDR1 MNHNS and CDR2 SASEGT. The CDR3 region is CASSEQGYEKLFF. The CDR3 DNA reads TGTGCCAGCAGTGAGCAGGGTTATGAAAAACTGTTTTTT.

This clonotype occurred a few times. The V call is TRBV20-1, the J call TRBJ2-3, with 11 bases lining up with TRBD2. The germline V gene encodes CDR1 DFQATT and CDR2 SNEGSKA (reference sequence). J gave up 10 bases and V 3 bases, and 9 bases lay outside the gene matches. The CDR3 spans 14 residues. The CDR3: CSASPGLAGGAQYF. The DNA of the CDR3 is TGCAGTGCTAGCCCCGGGCTAGCGGGAGGCGCGCAGTATTTT.

This clonotype came up many times. CDR3 nucleotides: TGCGCCAGCAGCTTGTCCCCGAACACTGAAGCTTTCTTT. As protein: CASSLSPNTEAFF. The genes are TRBV5-1 and TRBJ1-1; D gene ambiguous. The CDR3 covers 13 residues. Trimming left V 1 base short and J 1 base short, with 5 bases between. CDR1 and CDR2 from the germline V gene are SGHRS and YFSETQ. Filled out from reference TRBV5-1 and TRBJ1-1, the complete variable domain reads KAGVTQTPRYLIKTRGQQVTLSCSPISGHRSVSWYQQTPGQGLQFLFEYFSETQRNKGNFPGRFSGRQFSNSRSEMNVSTLELGDSALYLCASSLSPNTEAFFGQGTRLTVV.

The gene calls are TRBV11-2 and TRBJ1-6; weak D call: TRBD1 (5 bases). In germline, CDR1 is SGHAT, CDR2 FQNNGV. The CDR3 extends over 15 amino acids. V lost 6 bases and J 7 bases, leaving 16 bases between the germline ends. CDR3 region: CASRNPGPKNSPLHF. CDR3 coding DNA: TGTGCCAGCAGAAACCCGGGACCGAAAAATTCACCCCTCCACTTT.

In this sample, this clonotype turned up many times. V is TRBV11-2 and J is TRBJ2-7; no reliable D call. Germline values: CDR1 SGHAT, CDR2 FQNNGV. The V end was cut by 3 bases, the J end by 3 bases, with 12 bases between. The CDR3 spans 14 residues. The CDR3 region is CASSFLDGGYEQYF. The DNA for the CDR3 is TGTGCCAGCAGCTTCCTGGATGGCGGCTACGAGCAGTACTTC.

The chain has TRBV12-3 or TRBV12-4 and TRBJ1-6, with D unclear. V dropped 1 base and J dropped 7 bases, with 8 bases sitting between them. This CDR3 is 14 amino acids long. Here the CDR3 reads CASSLGRFNSPLHF. CDR3 in DNA: TGTGCCAGCAGTTTAGGACGGTTCAATTCACCCCTCCACTTT.

This clonotype showed up many times. The J gene is TRBJ2-1, the V gene TRBV20-1; 7 bases are shared with TRBD2. Germline assignment: CDR1 DFQATT and CDR2 SNEGSKA (reference sequence). The V gene end was trimmed by 0 bases and the J gene end by 4 bases; junction bases not matched to a gene: 9. The CDR3 contains 16 residues. The CDR3 region has the DNA TGCAGTGCTAGAGAAACTAGCGCCCAACTTTACAATGAGCAGTTCTTC. As protein: CSARETSAQLYNEQFF.

The J gene is TRBJ2-3, the V gene TRBV6-5, with 8 bases matching TRBD1. Unmatched junction bases numbered 7, after V lost 3 bases and J lost 5 bases. The CDR3 runs 15 residues. Germline CDR1 and CDR2: MNHEY and SVGAGI. CDR3 bases: TGTGCCAGCAGTTATCTCGGACAGGGCATAGATACGCAGTATTTT. This translates into CASSYLGQGIDTQYF.

This clonotype was found a few times. The V and J genes are TRBV18 and TRBJ1-1, with D tentatively TRBD1 (5 bases). The length of the CDR3 is 15 residues. The ends were cut back, 3 bases at V and 3 bases at J, with 14 bases in the middle. CDR1 is KGHSH, CDR2 LQKENI, per germline. The CDR3 sequence: CASSPPGPGDTEAFF. The CDR3 bases are TGTGCCAGCTCACCCCCAGGGCCGGGGGACACTGAAGCTTTCTTT.

At least ten counts were recorded for this clonotype. J is TRBJ1-2 and V is TRBV7-8, with 8 bases that match TRBD1. The CDR3 spans 13 residues. Germline V gene data show CDR1 as SGHVS and CDR2 as FQNEAQ. Trimming at V came to 5 bases and at J to 9 bases, leaving 8 bases not matched to a gene. CDR3 protein: CASSPYGQGSYTF. The CDR3, as DNA: TGTGCCAGCAGCCCCTATGGACAGGGTAGCTACACCTTC.

There are many counts of this clonotype. This chain links TRBV1 with TRBJ2-2; the table's D gene call, TRBD2, was not cross checked with the DNA. TRBV1 has pseudogene status. The CDR3 covers 18 residues. CDR3 protein: CTSSPASPSGGHTGELFF. The CDR3 DNA reads as TGCACCAGCAGCCCTGCCAGCCCTAGCGGGGGCCACACCGGGGAGCTGTTTTTT.

This clonotype has more than one count but fewer than ten. The rearrangement joins TRBV29-1 to TRBJ2-2, with 10 bases lining up with TRBD2. Germline V gene data show CDR1 as SQVTM and CDR2 as ANQGSEA. This CDR3 contains 15 residues. Germline trimming cut 5 bases from V and 6 bases from J; bases unmatched to any gene: 9. CDR3 sequence: CSVSVAGGIAGELFF. The CDR3 nucleotides are TGCAGCGTTTCCGTAGCGGGAGGAATCGCCGGGGAGCTGTTTTTT.